Listed below are T cell receptor beta chains from one sample, sequenced in a study of shared T cell receptors in the human thymus. The method was immunoSEQ multiplex PCR; TCRdb's version includes in-frame clones alone and lacks a portion of them. The sample includes some 700,000 clones, approximately 85% of them seen just once. The sample also formed part of further work on human thymus T cells.

Sequencing was done on a sample of thymocytes. The source of these receptors is a girl less than two years old with a congenital heart defect. Both conserved end residues are part of each CDR3. The D gene is left open where the match is weak. Clone size appears in some rows only: once, few, many, or a class for an expanded clone.

size: few; J: TRBJ2-7; V: TRBV5-1; D: TRBD2; DNA: TGCGCCAGCAGCTGGACAAGGACTAGCGGAGACTACGAGCAGTACTTC; CDR3: CASSWTRTSGDYEQYF
size: -; J: TRBJ2-2; V: TRBV28; D: TRBD1; DNA: TGTGCCAGCAGTTTAAAGCCTCGACAGGGACGCACCGGGGAGCTGTTTTTT; CDR3: CASSLKPRQGRTGELFF
size: -; J: TRBJ1-6; V: TRBV28; D: TRBD1; DNA: TGTGCCAGCAGTTTAACAGGGGGCGCGCGGAATTCACCCCTCCACTTT; CDR3: CASSLTGGARNSPLHF
size: -; J: TRBJ1-1; V: TRBV5-1; D: -; DNA: TGCGCCAGCAGCAGTATGCCCCAGGGGACTGAAGCTTTCTTT; CDR3: CASSSMPQGTEAFF
size: -; J: TRBJ2-7; V: TRBV9; D: TRBD1; DNA: TGTGCCAGCAGCGTAGGGACAGGGGACGAGCAGTACTTC; CDR3: CASSVGTGDEQYF
size: -; J: TRBJ2-4; V: TRBV14; D: -; DNA: TGTGCCAGCAGCCCGGGGACTTCCCTAGCCAAAAACATTCAGTACTTC; CDR3: CASSPGTSLAKNIQYF
size: -; J: TRBJ1-4; V: TRBV6-1; D: -; DNA: TGTGCCAGCAGTACTCGAAATGAAAAACTGTTTTTT; CDR3: CASSTRNEKLFF
size: -; J: TRBJ1-4; V: TRBV2; D: -; DNA: TGTGCCAGCAATAGGGGGGAAAAACTGTTTTTT; CDR3: CASNRGEKLFF
size: -; J: TRBJ1-3; V: TRBV9; D: TRBD1; DNA: TGTGCCAGCAGCGCAGACTCCGGATACAGGGGATTGGGAAACACCATATATTTT; CDR3: CASSADSGYRGLGNTIYF
size: -; J: TRBJ1-1; V: TRBV12-5; D: TRBD1; DNA: TGTGCTAGTGGTTTGCCCCCACGACAGGGGGCTTTCCTGCGCGGCACTGAAGCTTTCTTT; CDR3: CASGLPPRQGAFLRGTEAFF
size: -; J: TRBJ2-7; V: TRBV28; D: -; DNA: TGTGCCAGCAGTCCCACAGGGACCTACGAGCAGTACTTC; CDR3: CASSPTGTYEQYF
size: -; J: TRBJ2-3; V: TRBV9; D: TRBD2; DNA: TGTGCCAGCAGCCCTGCCTTAGCGGCGGGAGCAGATACGCAGTATTTT; CDR3: CASSPALAAGADTQYF
size: -; J: TRBJ2-7; V: TRBV25-1; D: -; DNA: TGTGCCAGCAGTGAATTAAGGTCTGGGGGCAACTACGAGCAGTACTTC; CDR3: CASSELRSGGNYEQYF
size: -; J: TRBJ1-4; V: TRBV7-7; D: TRBD1; DNA: TGTGCTAGCAGCACGGGACAGGGGAATGAAAAACTGTTTTTT; CDR3: CASSTGQGNEKLFF
size: -; J: TRBJ1-5; V: TRBV4-1; D: TRBD1; DNA: TGCGCCAGCAGCCAAGTTCCCCCGGGACAGGGGGAAAGCAATCAGCCCCAGCATTTT; CDR3: CASSQVPPGQGESNQPQHF
size: -; J: TRBJ1-2; V: TRBV11-2; D: TRBD1; DNA: TGTGCCAGCAGCCCACGGACAGGCTCTAACTATGGCTACACCTTC; CDR3: CASSPRTGSNYGYTF
size: -; J: TRBJ2-7; V: TRBV6-6; D: TRBD1; DNA: TGTGCCAGCAGGGATCGGGACAGCTCCTACGAGCAGTACTTC; CDR3: CASRDRDSSYEQYF
size: -; J: TRBJ1-1; V: TRBV7-9; D: -; DNA: TGTGCCAGCAGCGAGAGCAGGGTGACTGAAGCTTTCTTT; CDR3: CASSESRVTEAFF
size: -; J: TRBJ2-2; V: TRBV5-3; D: TRBD1; DNA: TGTGCCAGAAGCATAAGGGGACAGCCCCCCCCGACCGGGGAGCTGTTTTTT; CDR3: CARSIRGQPPPTGELFF
size: -; J: TRBJ2-1; V: TRBV5-1; D: -; DNA: TGCGCCAGCAGCTTGTCTGGGCGCGAGCAGTTCTTC; CDR3: CASSLSGREQFF
size: once; J: TRBJ1-2; V: TRBV5-4; D: -; DNA: TGTGCCAGCAGCTTCTGGCGGTACTATGGCTACACCTTC; CDR3: CASSFWRYYGYTF
size: -; J: TRBJ1-5; V: TRBV5-5; D: TRBD1; DNA: TGTGCCAGCAGTCCCGACAGGGCGGATCAGCCCCAGCATTTT; CDR3: CASSPDRADQPQHF
size: -; J: TRBJ2-7; V: TRBV27; D: -; DNA: TGTGCCAGCAGTTCCCCTAGGACCTACGAGCAGTACTTC; CDR3: CASSSPRTYEQYF